This T cell receptor (beta chain) emerged from a study of T cell responses to AZD1222 COVID-19 vaccine. Repertoires were generated with immunoSEQ multiplex PCR, while TCRdb's copy carries only in-frame clones and drops some. The sample includes around 200,000 clones, 94% of them seen just once. The ends were cut back, 7 bases at V and 8 bases at J, with 12 bases in the middle. The CDR3 has 13 residues. From germline, CDR1 is LNHNV and CDR2 YYDKDF (reference sequence). This sequence joins TRBV15 and TRBJ1-6, with D unclear. This sequence was found in an adult who received the AZD1222 COVID-19 vaccine. The specimen comprised peripheral blood, sampled 28 days after the second AZD1222 dose. CDR3 DNA sequence: TGTGCCACCAAGACCCGGAGGGATTCACCCCTCCACTTT. Its translation is CATKTRRDSPLHF.